This passage covers 9 T cell receptor beta chains from one sample sequenced in a study of T cells after yellow fever vaccination. TCRdb fed the 5' RACE reads into MiXCR, producing one record per CDR3 protein. This sample has hundreds of thousands of distinct CDR3 sequences; about 13% occur once, and the top ten carry around 15%. Sequences were derived from PBMCs, sampled on the day of the yellow fever booster vaccination. These receptors were collected from a man younger than 40 who received the YFV17D yellow fever vaccine.

The rearrangement joins TRBV10-3 to TRBJ2-7; tentative D call: TRBD1 (5 bases). Germline CDR1 ENHRY, CDR2 SYGVKD. The CDR3 is 15 amino acids. Trimming left V 11 bases short and J 6 bases short, with 26 bases between. CDR3 region: CAARPSGNLGLEQYF. DNA for the CDR3: TGTGCCGCCCGACCCTCAGGCAACCTGGGGCTCGAGCAGTACTTC.

As regards this clonotype: One junction end does not reproduce the germline sequence, and a read error may be involved. The rearrangement uses TRBV28 and TRBJ2-4, with D tentatively TRBD1 or TRBD2 (5 bases each). The germline CDR1 and CDR2 sequences are MDHEN and SYDVKM. The CDR3 consists of 14 residues. The CDR3 coding sequence is TGTGCCAGCAGTACGGGTACGGGGACCCGGGCGTCCACCTTC. Amino acid sequence: CASSTGTGTRASTF.

The chain combines TRBV11-2 with TRBJ2-7, with a tentative D call TRBD2 (6 bases). V shed 3 bases and J shed 3 bases, with 18 bases lying between them. The CDR3 contains 16 residues. CDR1 is SGHAT, CDR2 FQNNGV, per germline. CDR3 protein: CASSLEGGSTLYEQYF. The CDR3 bases are TGTGCCAGCAGCTTGGAGGGTGGCAGTACCCTCTACGAGCAGTACTTC.

This clonotype showed up just a few times. V gene TRBV6-5 combines with J gene TRBJ2-7; 12 bases align to TRBD2. Germline V gene sequence: CDR1 MNHEY, CDR2 SVGAGI. Losses at the gene ends were 2 bases for V and 5 bases for J; bases not matched to a gene: 4. The CDR3 runs to 15 residues. The CDR3 region is CASSYLAGGPDEQYF. CDR3 DNA sequence: TGTGCCAGCAGTTACCTAGCGGGAGGGCCAGACGAGCAGTACTTC.

This clonotype was detected a few times. The chain is built from TRBV18 and TRBJ2-7; D uncertain. Trimming took 0 bases from V and 5 from J, leaving 14 bases between them. CDR1 is KGHSH and CDR2 is LQKENI in the germline V gene. The CDR3 sequence is 15 residues long. The CDR3, as DNA: TGTGCCAGCTCACCACCGTCAGTGGTGCGCAACGAGCAGTACTTC. Translating it yields CASSPPSVVRNEQYF.

This chain joins TRBV20-1 and TRBJ2-2; D call uncertain. The CDR3 covers 12 residues. Germline V lookup: CDR1 DFQATT, CDR2 SNEGSKA (reference sequence). The germline V and J ends were trimmed by 3 bases and 6 bases, with 8 bases remaining between them. DNA of the CDR3: TGCAGTGCTAGTGACTCGCCCGGGGAGCTGTTTTTT. It encodes CSASDSPGELFF.

The sample holds a few counts of this clonotype. The V call is TRBV7-6, the J call TRBJ2-1; D not resolved. CDR1 SGHVS and CDR2 FNYEAQ come from the germline V gene. With 5 bases removed from V and 6 bases from J, the gap between germline ends came to 14 bases. The CDR3 spans 14 residues. The CDR3 loop reads CASSPPRTANEQFF. For the CDR3, the DNA is TGTGCCAGCAGCCCACCCAGGACCGCCAATGAGCAGTTCTTC.

The V and J genes are TRBV7-9 and TRBJ2-3; D ambiguous. The CDR3 totals 16 residues. Germline V gene data show CDR1 as SEHNR and CDR2 as FQNEAQ (reference sequence). Trimming cost V 3 bases and J 9 bases, with 22 bases left between them. The CDR3 coding sequence is TGTGCCAGCAGCTTTAATGCGGTTCTTCGGGTCCCCACGCAGTATTTT. It specifies CASSFNAVLRVPTQYF.

This clonotype occurred a few times. The J gene is TRBJ2-7, the V gene TRBV20-1, with D perhaps assigned TRBD1 or TRBD2 (5 bases each). Trimming took 6 bases from V and 0 from J, leaving 15 bases between them. The germline gives CDR1 DFQATT, CDR2 SNEGSKA (reference sequence). The CDR3 has 14 residues. The CDR3 is CSAATGTHSYEQYF. As DNA, the CDR3 is TGCAGTGCAGCCACCGGGACGCACTCCTACGAGCAGTACTTC.